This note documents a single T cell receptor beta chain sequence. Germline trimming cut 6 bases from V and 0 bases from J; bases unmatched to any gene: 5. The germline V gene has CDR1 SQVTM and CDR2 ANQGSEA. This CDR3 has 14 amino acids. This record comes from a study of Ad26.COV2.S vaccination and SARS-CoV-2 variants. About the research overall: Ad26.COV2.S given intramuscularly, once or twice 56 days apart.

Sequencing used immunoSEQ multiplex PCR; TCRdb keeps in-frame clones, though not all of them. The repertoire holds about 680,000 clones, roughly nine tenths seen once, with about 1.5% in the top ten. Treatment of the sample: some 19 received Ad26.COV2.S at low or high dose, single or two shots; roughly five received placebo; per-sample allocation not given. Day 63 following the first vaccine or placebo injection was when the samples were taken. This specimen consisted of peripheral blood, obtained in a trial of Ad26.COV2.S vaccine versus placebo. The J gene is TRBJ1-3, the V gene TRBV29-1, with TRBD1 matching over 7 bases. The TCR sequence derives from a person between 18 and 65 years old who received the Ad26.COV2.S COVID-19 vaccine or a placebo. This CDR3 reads CSVRQGHSGNTIYF. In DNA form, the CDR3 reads TGCAGCGTACGACAGGGTCACTCTGGAAACACCATATATTTT. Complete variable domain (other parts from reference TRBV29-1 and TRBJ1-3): SAVISQKPSRDICQRGTSLTIQCQVDSQVTMMFWYRQQPGQSLTLIATANQGSEATYESGFVIDKFPISRPNLTFSTLTVSNMSPEDSSIYLCSVRQGHSGNTIYFGEGSWLTVV.